The clone carrying this TCR beta chain was counted a few times. The antigen is not known. The sample comes from a study of post-analysis software for immune sequencing data. Study-level results: Among about 5 TRBV segments more frequent in patients than controls were TRBV5-6, TRBV5-1 and TRBV20-1.

Sequencing libraries made from TCR beta cDNA carried unique molecular identifiers. TCRdb ran MiXCR on the PCR reads and lists one entry per CDR3 protein. The table records just over 250,000 distinct CDR3 sequences, 36% of them present only once. The germline gives CDR1 SGHDT, CDR2 YYEEEE. CDR3 size: 13 residues. This chain uses TRBV5-6 with TRBJ2-2; 7 bases match TRBD2. This receptor was taken from a girl aged 10 to 17 with multiple sclerosis. The sequencing input was blood. The CDR3 bases are TGTGCTTCCGGACTAGTGAGCACCGGGGAGCTGTTTTTT. This gives the protein CASGLVSTGELFF.